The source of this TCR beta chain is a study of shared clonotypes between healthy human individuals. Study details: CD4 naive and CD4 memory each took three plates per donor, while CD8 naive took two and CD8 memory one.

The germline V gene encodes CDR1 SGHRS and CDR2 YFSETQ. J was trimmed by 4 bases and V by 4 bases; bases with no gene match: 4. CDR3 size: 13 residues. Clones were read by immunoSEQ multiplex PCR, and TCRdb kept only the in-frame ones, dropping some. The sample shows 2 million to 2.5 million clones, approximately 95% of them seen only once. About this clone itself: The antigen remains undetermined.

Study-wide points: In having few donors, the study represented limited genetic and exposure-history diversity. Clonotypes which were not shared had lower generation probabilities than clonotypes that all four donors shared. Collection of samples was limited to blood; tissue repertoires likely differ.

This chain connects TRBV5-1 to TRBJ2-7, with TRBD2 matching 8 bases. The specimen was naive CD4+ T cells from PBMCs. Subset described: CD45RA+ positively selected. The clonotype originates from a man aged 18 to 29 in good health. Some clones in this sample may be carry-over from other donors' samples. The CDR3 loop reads CASSERERYEQYF. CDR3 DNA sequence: TGCGCCAGCAGCGAGCGGGAGAGGTACGAGCAGTACTTC.